This T cell receptor beta chain was obtained from a study of blood T cell repertoires in COVID-19. Study overall: The origin of the acute and convalescent COVID-19 samples was the United States, Italy and Spain. In each case, the material was cDNA or gDNA derived from T cells, B-cell-depleted T cells, or PBMCs.

V was pared by 4 bases and J by 8 bases, with 6 bases of the junction left unmatched. The CDR3 covers 14 residues. Germline V gene lookup returns CDR1 KGHDR and CDR2 SFDVKD. As handled by the study authors: Counts of nucleated cells, estimated from reference gene primer amplification, were obtained. Libraries were prepared by immunoSEQ multiplex PCR; TCRdb keeps only in-frame clonotypes and omits some of them. The V and J calls and clone size were taken over from that table, and D and trimming were inferred from the DNA. The table includes approximately 450,000 clones, around 88% detected once. The specimen was peripheral blood. This TCR was sampled from a woman in her twenties or thirties with acute or convalescent COVID-19. This chain links TRBV24-1 with TRBJ2-1, with 8 positions matching TRBD1. Written as DNA, the CDR3 is TGTGCCACCAGTGAAACCATGACAGGGGATGAGCAGTTCTTC. The encoded protein is CATSETMTGDEQFF.